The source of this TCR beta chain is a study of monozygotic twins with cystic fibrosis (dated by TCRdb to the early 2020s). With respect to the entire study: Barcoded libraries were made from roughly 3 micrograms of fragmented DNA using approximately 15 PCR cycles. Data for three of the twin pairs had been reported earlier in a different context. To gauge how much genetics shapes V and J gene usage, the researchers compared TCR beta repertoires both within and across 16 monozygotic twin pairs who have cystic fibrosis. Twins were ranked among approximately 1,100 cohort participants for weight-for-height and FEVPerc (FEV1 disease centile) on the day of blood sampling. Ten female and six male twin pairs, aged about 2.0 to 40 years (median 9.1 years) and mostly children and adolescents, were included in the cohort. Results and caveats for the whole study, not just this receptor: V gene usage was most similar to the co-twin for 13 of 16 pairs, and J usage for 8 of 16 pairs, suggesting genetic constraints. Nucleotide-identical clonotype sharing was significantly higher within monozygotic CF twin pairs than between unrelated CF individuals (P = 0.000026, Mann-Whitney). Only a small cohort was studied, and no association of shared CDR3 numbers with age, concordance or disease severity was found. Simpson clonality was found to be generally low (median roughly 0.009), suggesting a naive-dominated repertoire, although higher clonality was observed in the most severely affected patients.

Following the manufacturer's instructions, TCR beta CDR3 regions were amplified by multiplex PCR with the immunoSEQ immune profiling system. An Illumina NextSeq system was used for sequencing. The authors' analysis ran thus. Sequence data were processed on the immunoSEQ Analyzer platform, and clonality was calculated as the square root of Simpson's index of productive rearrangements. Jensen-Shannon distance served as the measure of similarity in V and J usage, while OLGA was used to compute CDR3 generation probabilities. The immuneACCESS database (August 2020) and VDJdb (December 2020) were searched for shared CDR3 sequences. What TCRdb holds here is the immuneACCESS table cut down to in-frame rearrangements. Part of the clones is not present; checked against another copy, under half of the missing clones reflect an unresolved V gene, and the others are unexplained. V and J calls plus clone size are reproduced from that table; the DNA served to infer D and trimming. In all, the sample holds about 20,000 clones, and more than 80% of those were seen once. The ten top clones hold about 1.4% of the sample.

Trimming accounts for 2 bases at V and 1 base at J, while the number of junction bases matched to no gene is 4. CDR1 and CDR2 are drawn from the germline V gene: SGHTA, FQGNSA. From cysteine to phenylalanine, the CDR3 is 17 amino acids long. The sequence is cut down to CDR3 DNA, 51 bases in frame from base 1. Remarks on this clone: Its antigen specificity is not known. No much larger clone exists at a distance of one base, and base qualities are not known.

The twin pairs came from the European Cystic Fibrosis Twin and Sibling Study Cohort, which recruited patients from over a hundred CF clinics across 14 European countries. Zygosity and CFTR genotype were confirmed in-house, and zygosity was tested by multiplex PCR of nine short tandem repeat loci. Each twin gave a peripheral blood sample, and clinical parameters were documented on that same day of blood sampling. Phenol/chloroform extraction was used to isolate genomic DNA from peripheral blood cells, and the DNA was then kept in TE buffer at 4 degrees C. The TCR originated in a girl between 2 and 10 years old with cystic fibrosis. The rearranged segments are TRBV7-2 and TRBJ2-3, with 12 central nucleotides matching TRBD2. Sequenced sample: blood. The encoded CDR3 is CASSLTLAGGGTDTQYF. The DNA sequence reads TGTGCCAGCAGCTTAACGCTAGCGGGAGGGGGCACAGATACGCAGTATTTT.